These 30 T cell receptor beta chains share one sample of origin, sequenced in a study of shared clonotypes between healthy human individuals. Data came from immunoSEQ multiplex PCR; TCRdb stores just in-frame clones and leaves some out. The data show approximately 500,000 clones, almost 80% seen once. Sequences were obtained from PBMCs. The receptors shown here come from a woman aged 40-49 years in good health. Some clones in this sample may be carry-over from other donors' samples.

J is TRBJ1-1 and V is TRBV7-8, with D possibly matching TRBD1 (5 bases). The CDR3 is made up of 14 amino acids. Trimming removed 2 bases at V and 3 bases at J, with 10 bases between. Per germline, CDR1 SGHVS and CDR2 FQNEAQ. The CDR3 here is CASSLIQGDTEAFF. CDR3 DNA sequence: TGTGCCAGCAGCTTAATCCAGGGTGACACTGAAGCTTTCTTT. The full variable domain, in which reference TRBV7-8 and TRBJ1-1 provide the parts outside the CDR3, is GAGVSQSPRYKVAKRGQDVALRCDPISGHVSLFWYQQALGQGPEFLTYFQNEAQLDKSGLPSDRFFAERPEGSVSTLKIQRTQQEDSAVYLCASSLIQGDTEAFFGQGTRLTVV.

This chain connects TRBV7-9 to TRBJ2-5; D is perhaps TRBD2 (5 bases). The V end lost 1 base, the J end lost 5 bases, and 11 bases lay between the germline ends. Germline V gene lookup returns CDR1 SEHNR and CDR2 FQNEAQ (reference sequence). This CDR3 is 14 amino acids long. The CDR3 region has the DNA TGTGCCAGCAGCTTAGGGACTGCCGGGGAGACCCAGTACTTC. This encodes CASSLGTAGETQYF. The entire variable domain, with the rest obtained from reference TRBV7-9 and TRBJ2-5, is as follows: DTGVSQNPRHKITKRGQNVTFRCDPISEHNRLYWYRQTLGQGPEFLTYFQNEAQLEKSRLLSDRFSAERPKGSFSTLEIQRTEQGDSAMYLCASSLGTAGETQYFGPGTRLLVL.

This clone has only a few counts. The rearrangement links TRBV7-7 to TRBJ1-1; no firm D call. This CDR3 has 14 residues. Trimming pared 2 bases from V and 4 bases from J, leaving 11 bases between. Germline values: CDR1 SSHAT, CDR2 FNYEAQ (reference sequence). CDR3 sequence (DNA): TGTGCCAGCAGCTTATCGAGTTGGGGCACTGAAGCTTTCTTT. As protein: CASSLSSWGTEAFF. The whole variable domain, filled in from reference TRBV7-7 and TRBJ1-1, reads GAGVSQSPRYKVTKRGQDVTLRCDPISSHATLYWYQQALGQGPEFLTYFNYEAQPDKSGLPSDRFSAERPEGSISTLTIQRTEQRDSAMYRCASSLSSWGTEAFFGQGTRLTVV.

For this clone: A junction end diverges from the germline sequence, so it may reflect a read error. The V call is TRBV19, the J call TRBJ1-1; no definite D call. This CDR3 spans 13 amino acids. Germline CDR1 is LNHDA and CDR2 is SQIVND (reference sequence). CDR3 protein: CATSYNPNTEAFF. The CDR3 DNA reads TGTGCCACTAGTTATAACCCGAACACTGAAGCTTTCTTT.

The rearrangement joins TRBV10-3 to TRBJ2-7; 9 positions match TRBD1. The CDR3 spans 14 residues. Germline lookup yields CDR1 ENHRY and CDR2 SYGVKD. Trimming at V came to 4 bases and at J to 5 bases, leaving 6 bases not matched to a gene. CDR3 sequence (DNA): TGTGCCATCAGTGGGGACAGGGATAGTGACGAGCAGTACTTC. As protein: CAISGDRDSDEQYF.

In this sample, this clone turned up once. The chain employs TRBV4-2 and TRBJ2-3, with 9 bases fitting TRBD2. Trimming cost V 1 base and J 2 bases; bases outside gene matches: 10. Looked up from germline, CDR1 is LGHNA and CDR2 is YNFKEQ. This CDR3 spans 18 amino acids. The CDR3 nucleotides read TGTGCCAGCAGCCAAGGGGGAGCTAGCGGGACTCTCACAGATACGCAGTATTTT. This translates into CASSQGGASGTLTDTQYF.

The chain uses TRBV19 and TRBJ2-7; 7 nucleotides line up with TRBD2. Germline loops: CDR1 LNHDA, CDR2 SQIVND (reference sequence). V lost 3 bases to trimming and J lost 7 bases; unmatched junction nucleotides: 3. The length of the CDR3 is 12 residues. CDR3 coding DNA: TGTGCCAGTAGTATGGGAGCGGGAGAGCAGTACTTC. Amino acid sequence: CASSMGAGEQYF.

The chain links TRBV2 to TRBJ2-2; D is perhaps TRBD1 (6 bases). Germline CDR1 SNHLY, CDR2 FYNNEI. CDR3 size: 14 residues. Between the trimmed V and J ends, which lost 8 bases and 5 bases, there was a span of 15 bases. The CDR3 loop reads CASLGLRGTGELFF. The CDR3 nucleotides are TGTGCCAGCCTTGGTTTGAGGGGGACCGGGGAGCTGTTTTTT.

The chain is built from TRBV5-4 and TRBJ1-1; D possibly corresponds to TRBD1 (5 bases). CDR1 and CDR2 from the germline V gene are SGHNT and YYREEE (reference sequence). CDR3 length: 14 amino acids. V gave up 7 bases and J gave up 3 bases, with 16 bases separating them. CDR3 nucleotides: TGTGCCAGCCTGTTGTGGGGGAGTGACACTGAAGCTTTCTTT. Its protein product is CASLLWGSDTEAFF.

This clone appeared once. V usage is TRBV9 and J usage is TRBJ2-7; D may be TRBD2 (6 bases). Trimming took off 3 bases at V and 6 bases at J, with 13 bases between the two ends. CDR3 length: 13 residues. In germline, CDR1 is SGDLS, CDR2 YYNGEE. The chain's CDR3 is CASSAGGEVEQYF. Written as DNA, the CDR3 is TGTGCCAGCAGCGCGGGCGGGGAGGTCGAGCAGTACTTC.

The chain carries TRBV19 and TRBJ2-5; 10 bases are a match to TRBD2. The junction had 4 bases not matched to a gene; V was cut back by 4 bases and J by 5 bases. The CDR3 runs 14 residues. Germline V gene lookup returns CDR1 LNHDA and CDR2 SQIVND (reference sequence). CDR3 DNA: TGTGCCAGTAGTAATCTAGCGGGAGAGGAGACCCAGTACTTC. Protein sequence: CASSNLAGEETQYF.

This chain joins TRBV2 and TRBJ1-1; D is uncertain. From germline, CDR1 is SNHLY and CDR2 FYNNEI. The CDR3 is made up of 12 amino acids. V lost 6 bases and J 0 bases, leaving 5 bases between the germline ends. The CDR3 here is CASRMLNTEAFF. DNA of the CDR3: TGTGCCAGCAGGATGTTGAACACTGAAGCTTTCTTT.

This CDR3 reads CASSLGAWDRTYNEQFF. The CDR3 coding sequence is TGCGCCAGCAGCTTGGGCGCCTGGGACAGAACATACAATGAGCAGTTCTTC. The rearrangement links TRBV5-1 to TRBJ2-1; 7 bases align to TRBD1. Germline CDR1 SGHRS, CDR2 YFSETQ. J was trimmed by 4 bases and V by 0 bases; bases with no gene match: 10. The CDR3 has 17 amino acids.

V and J are TRBV7-2 and TRBJ2-2; no firm D call. V dropped 3 bases and J dropped 1 base, with 12 bases sitting between them. The CDR3 covers 16 residues. Per germline, CDR1 SGHTA and CDR2 FQGNSA. The CDR3 reads CASSFSPPGNTGELFF. The CDR3 bases are TGTGCCAGCAGCTTTTCTCCGCCAGGGAACACCGGGGAGCTGTTTTTT. The full variable domain, its missing parts supplied by reference TRBV7-2 and TRBJ2-2, is GAGVSQSPSNKVTEKGKDVELRCDPISGHTALYWYRQSLGQGLEFLIYFQGNSAPDKSGLPSDRFSAERTGGSVSTLTIQRTQQEDSAVYLCASSFSPPGNTGELFFGEGSRLTVL.

The V gene is TRBV5-6, the J gene TRBJ1-2, with 8 nucleotides matching TRBD1. Germline V CDR1 and CDR2: SGHDT, YYEEEE. This CDR3 is built from 13 residues. J lost 6 bases, V lost 0 bases, and 1 base had no gene match. CDR3 sequence: CASSLGTGNGYTF. The CDR3 nucleotides read TGTGCCAGCAGCTTGGGGACAGGGAATGGCTACACCTTC.

The chain recombines TRBV5-4 with TRBJ2-7; no firm D call. The CDR3 spans 13 residues. CDR1 and CDR2 (germline): SGHNT, YYREEE (reference sequence). V lost 2 bases to trimming and J lost 3 bases, with 9 bases between them. CDR3 sequence: CASSLNSVYEQYF. As DNA, the CDR3 is TGTGCCAGCAGCTTAAACAGTGTCTACGAGCAGTACTTC. The full variable domain, completed using reference TRBV5-4 and TRBJ2-7, is ETGVTQSPTHLIKTRGQQVTLRCSSQSGHNTVSWYQQALGQGPQFIFQYYREEENGRGNFPPRFSGLQFPNYSSELNVNALELDDSALYLCASSLNSVYEQYFGPGTRLTVT.

This clone appeared a few times. V usage is TRBV6-5 and J usage is TRBJ2-1; 8 bases fit TRBD2. The ends lost 7 bases at V and 8 bases at J; junction bases unmatched: 10. Germline loops: CDR1 MNHEY, CDR2 SVGAGI. This CDR3 is built from 14 residues. The CDR3 region is CASTRGGRDHEQFF. CDR3 DNA: TGTGCCAGCACCCGGGGGGGGAGAGATCATGAGCAGTTCTTC.

The chain combines TRBV18 with TRBJ1-2; 8 nucleotides line up with TRBD1. Trimming took 3 bases from V and 6 from J; bases not matched to a gene: 3. Germline-derived CDR1 and CDR2 are KGHSH and LQKENI. There are 13 residues in the CDR3. The CDR3 DNA reads TGTGCCAGCTCACCTACACAGGGGGATGGCTACACCTTC. It specifies CASSPTQGDGYTF.

The chain recombines TRBV25-1 with TRBJ2-7, with 8 bases aligning to TRBD2. The CDR3 loop spans 15 amino acids. The germline gives CDR1 MGHDK, CDR2 SYGVNS. Trimming at V came to 8 bases and at J to 3 bases, leaving 12 bases not matched to a gene. CDR3 DNA: TGTGCCAGCTCGGATACGGGAGGGCCTTTCTACGAGCAGTACTTC. It encodes CASSDTGGPFYEQYF.

The V and J genes are TRBV4-1 and TRBJ2-7; D not certain. Germline CDR1 and CDR2: MGHRA and YSYEKL. V was shortened by 4 bases and J by 0 bases, with 16 bases between the two germline ends. The CDR3 loop spans 16 amino acids. Written as DNA, the CDR3 is TGCGCCAGCAGCCTTAGCAGGAGTAGGAACTCCTACGAGCAGTACTTC. Translating it yields CASSLSRSRNSYEQYF.

The V call is TRBV10-3, the J call TRBJ2-1, with TRBD2 matching over 7 bases. Germline values: CDR1 ENHRY, CDR2 SYGVKD. The CDR3 length is 15 residues. V lost 6 bases to trimming and J lost 4 bases; unmatched junction nucleotides: 9. The CDR3 coding sequence is TGTGCCATCAGAAGCGGGAAAACCGGGTACAATGAGCAGTTCTTC. Translating gives CAIRSGKTGYNEQFF.

This chain links TRBV28 with TRBJ2-1; D is unclear. The CDR3 contains 14 residues. Looked up from germline, CDR1 is MDHEN and CDR2 is SYDVKM. The V end lost 5 bases, the J end lost 4 bases, and 12 bases lay between the germline ends. CDR3 loop: CASSPHYRYNEQFF. CDR3 DNA: TGTGCCAGCAGTCCCCACTACCGATACAATGAGCAGTTCTTC.

The chain links TRBV19 to TRBJ1-5; 9 bases align to TRBD1. CDR1 is LNHDA, CDR2 SQIVND, per germline (reference sequence). The trim removed 5 bases at V and 4 bases at J, leaving 6 bases unmatched. The CDR3 extends over 15 amino acids. The DNA for the CDR3 is TGTGCCAGTAGTCCACCGGGACAGGGTAATCAGCCCCAGCATTTT. Residues: CASSPPGQGNQPQHF.

This clone was recorded a few times. Other DNA sequences from this sample encode an identical CDR3 as well. This rearrangement joins TRBV5-5 to TRBJ2-7; D remains ambiguous. This CDR3 spans 11 amino acids. V lost 4 bases, J lost 4 bases, and 6 bases lay in between. CDR1 is SGHKS and CDR2 is YYEKEE in the germline V gene (reference sequence). The CDR3 region has the DNA TGTGCCAGCAGCCCACATTACGAGCAGTACTTC. Translated, it gives CASSPHYEQYF.

This clone was counted between two and nine times. V usage is TRBV28 and J usage is TRBJ2-7; perhaps TRBD1 as D (6 bases). The CDR3 runs 13 residues. The V gene lost 6 bases and the J gene lost 3 bases, with 12 bases spanning the gap. The germline gives CDR1 MDHEN, CDR2 SYDVKM. DNA of the CDR3: TGTGCCAGCAGGCCGACAGGAAACTACGAGCAGTACTTC. This codes for CASRPTGNYEQYF.

The rearrangement uses TRBV30 and TRBJ2-5, with D possibly matching TRBD2 (5 bases). CDR1 is GTSNPN and CDR2 is SVGIG in the germline V gene (reference sequence). CDR3 length: 14 amino acids. The V gene lost 0 bases and the J gene lost 3 bases, with 11 bases spanning the gap. The CDR3 nucleotides are TGTGCCTGGAGTGTTGGACTCAATAAAGAGACCCAGTACTTC. It translates to CAWSVGLNKETQYF.

The chain combines TRBV4-3 with TRBJ2-1, with D perhaps matching TRBD2 (6 bases). Germline-derived CDR1 and CDR2 are LGHNA and YSLEER. V was pared by 0 bases and J by 4 bases, with 13 bases between. This CDR3 spans 16 amino acids. In DNA form, the CDR3 reads TGCGCCAGCAGCCAAGATGGCGCGGGGTATTACAATGAGCAGTTCTTC. It translates to CASSQDGAGYYNEQFF.

V usage is TRBV5-1 and J usage is TRBJ2-2; 9 positions match TRBD2. The CDR3 runs to 16 residues. Germline V gene data show CDR1 as SGHRS and CDR2 as YFSETQ. V shed 0 bases, J shed 6 bases, and the junction held 6 bases outside the gene matches. For the CDR3, the DNA is TGCGCCAGCAGCTTGGTCGCTAGCGGGATCTCCGGGGAGCTGTTTTTT. This translates into CASSLVASGISGELFF.

This chain joins TRBV5-5 and TRBJ2-7; 9 bases are shared with TRBD2. Germline V lookup: CDR1 SGHKS, CDR2 YYEKEE (reference sequence). The V and J ends lost 3 bases and 6 bases, in that order; junction bases with no gene match: 10. The CDR3 length is 15 residues. CDR3: CASSSGLAQFFEQYF. The CDR3 coding sequence is TGTGCCAGCAGCTCGGGACTAGCCCAATTCTTCGAGCAGTACTTC.

The chain links TRBV5-6 to TRBJ2-5; 8 bases match TRBD1. This CDR3 has 14 residues. The germline gives CDR1 SGHDT, CDR2 YYEEEE. Trimming took 2 bases from V and 3 from J; bases not matched to a gene: 3. The CDR3 coding sequence is TGTGCCAGCAGCTTTACAGGGGGGAAAGAGACCCAGTACTTC. Translating it yields CASSFTGGKETQYF.